This T cell receptor beta chain was observed in a study of shared clonotypes between healthy human individuals. Findings and limits, study-wide: The generation probabilities recorded for non-shared clonotypes fell below those of clonotypes shared by all four donors. Sampling covered nothing but blood. Tissue TCR repertoires likely differ from those found in blood. The study found roughly 5% of naive CD4 clonotypes shared across a few donors.

CD45RO-negative, CCR7-positively selected cells formed the naive CD8 fraction, excluding terminally differentiated effector memory CD45RA+ cells. The data were produced by immunoSEQ multiplex PCR, yet TCRdb's version contains in-frame clones alone and is incomplete. This sample has about 2 million clones; less than 95% occur once, and the top ten carry 1.2%. As regards this clone: Its antigen remains unidentified. The sample has other DNA sequences that encode this CDR3 too.

With 3 bases removed from V and 2 bases from J, the gap between germline ends came to 8 bases. CDR1 SGHVS and CDR2 FQNEAQ come from the germline V gene. This CDR3 is built from 13 residues. This TCR came from a young man in good health. Source material: naive CD8+ T cells sorted from blood. The chain is built from TRBV7-8 and TRBJ2-7; D gene uncertain. CDR3: CASSFGRTYEQYF. As DNA, the CDR3 is TGTGCCAGCAGCTTCGGCCGGACCTACGAGCAGTACTTC.